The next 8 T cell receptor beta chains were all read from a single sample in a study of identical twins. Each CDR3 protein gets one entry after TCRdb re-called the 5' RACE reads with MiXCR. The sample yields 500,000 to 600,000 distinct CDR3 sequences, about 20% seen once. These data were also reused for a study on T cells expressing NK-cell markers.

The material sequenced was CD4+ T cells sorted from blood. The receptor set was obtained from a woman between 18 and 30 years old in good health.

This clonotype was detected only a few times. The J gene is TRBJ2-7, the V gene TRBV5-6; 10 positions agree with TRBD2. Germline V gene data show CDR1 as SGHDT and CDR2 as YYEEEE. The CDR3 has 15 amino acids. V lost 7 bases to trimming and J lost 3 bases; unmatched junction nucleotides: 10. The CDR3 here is CASSWGLASVYEQYF. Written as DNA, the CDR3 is TGTGCCAGCTCCTGGGGACTAGCGTCAGTCTACGAGCAGTACTTC.

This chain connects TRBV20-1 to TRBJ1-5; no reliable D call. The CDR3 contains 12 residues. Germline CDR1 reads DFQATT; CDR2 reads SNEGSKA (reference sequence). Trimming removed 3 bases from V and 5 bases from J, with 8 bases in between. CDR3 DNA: TGCAGTGCTAGCCCCGGCCATCAGCCCCAGCATTTT. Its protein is CSASPGHQPQHF.

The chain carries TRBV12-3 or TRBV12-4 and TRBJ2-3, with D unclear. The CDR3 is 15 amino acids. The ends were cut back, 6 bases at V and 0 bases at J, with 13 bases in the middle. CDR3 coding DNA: TGTGCCAGCAGGATGAGCCACACTAGCACAGATACGCAGTATTTT. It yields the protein CASRMSHTSTDTQYF.

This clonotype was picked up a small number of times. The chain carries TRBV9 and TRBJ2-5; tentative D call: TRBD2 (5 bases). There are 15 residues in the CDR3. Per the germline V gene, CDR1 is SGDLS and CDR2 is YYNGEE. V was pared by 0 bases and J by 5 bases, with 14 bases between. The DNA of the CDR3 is TGTGCCAGCAGCGTAGCTGGCGGGTTCCGGGAGACCCAGTACTTC. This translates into CASSVAGGFRETQYF.

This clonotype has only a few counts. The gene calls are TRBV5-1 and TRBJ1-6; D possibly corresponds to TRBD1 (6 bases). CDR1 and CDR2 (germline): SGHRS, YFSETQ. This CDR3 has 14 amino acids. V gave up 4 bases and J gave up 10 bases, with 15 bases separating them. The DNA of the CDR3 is TGCGCCAGCAGCCTCGGGACACTGGGATCACCCCTCCACTTT. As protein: CASSLGTLGSPLHF.

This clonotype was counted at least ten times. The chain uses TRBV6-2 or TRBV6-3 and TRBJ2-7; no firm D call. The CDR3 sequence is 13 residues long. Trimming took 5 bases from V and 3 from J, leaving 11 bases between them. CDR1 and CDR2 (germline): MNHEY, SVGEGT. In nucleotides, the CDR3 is TGTGCCAGCAGTCCCGCGAGCGTCTACGAGCAGTACTTC. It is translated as CASSPASVYEQYF.

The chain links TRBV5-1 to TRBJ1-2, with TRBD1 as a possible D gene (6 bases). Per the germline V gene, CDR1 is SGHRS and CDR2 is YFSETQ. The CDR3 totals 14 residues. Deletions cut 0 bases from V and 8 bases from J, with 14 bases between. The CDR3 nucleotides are TGCGCCAGCAGCTTGGCTAGCTCCGGACAGGGCTACACCTTC. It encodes CASSLASSGQGYTF. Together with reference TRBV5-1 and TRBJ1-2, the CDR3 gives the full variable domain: KAGVTQTPRYLIKTRGQQVTLSCSPISGHRSVSWYQQTPGQGLQFLFEYFSETQRNKGNFPGRFSGRQFSNSRSEMNVSTLELGDSALYLCASSLASSGQGYTFGSGTRLTVV.

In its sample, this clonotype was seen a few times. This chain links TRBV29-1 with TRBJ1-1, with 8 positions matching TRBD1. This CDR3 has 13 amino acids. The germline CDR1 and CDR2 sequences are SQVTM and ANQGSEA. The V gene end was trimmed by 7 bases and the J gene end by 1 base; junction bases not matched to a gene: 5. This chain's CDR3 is CSGMDRANTEAFF. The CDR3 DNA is TGCAGCGGGATGGACAGGGCGAACACTGAAGCTTTCTTT.